The present T cell receptor beta chain was sequenced within a study of Graves' ophthalmopathy and Graves' hyperthyroidism. At the level of the study: Researchers obtained peripheral blood at initial diagnosis, before any treatment had begun.

Study-level findings and limits: In blood appeared most of the expanded thyroid clonotypes whose frequency exceeded 0.001. A roughly 80% specificity and just under 90% sensitivity were achieved by a 13-signature model that separated ophthalmopathy from stable hyperthyroidism.

Active ophthalmopathy (CAS at least 3, NOSPECS at least 4), lasting under 3 months. Investigators amplified TCR beta CDR3 regions from RNA transcripts. Following a first-round RT-PCR that used HTBI primers, a second-round multiplex PCR was carried out. TCRdb used MiXCR to reprocess the multiplex PCR reads, holding one entry per CDR3 protein. The sample holds roughly 700,000 distinct CDR3 sequences, 40% seen once. Germline lookup yields CDR1 ENHRY and CDR2 SYGVKD. CDR3 length: 13 residues. V was clipped by 4 bases and J by 0 bases, with 6 bases between them. For this clonotype: Its target is unknown.

The chain couples TRBV10-3 to TRBJ1-2; D is ambiguous. Sequenced sample: peripheral blood. The source of this sequence is an adult man with Graves' ophthalmopathy. DNA for the CDR3: TGTGCCATCAGTGTGGTGTCTAACTATGGCTACACCTTC. This gives the protein CAISVVSNYGYTF.